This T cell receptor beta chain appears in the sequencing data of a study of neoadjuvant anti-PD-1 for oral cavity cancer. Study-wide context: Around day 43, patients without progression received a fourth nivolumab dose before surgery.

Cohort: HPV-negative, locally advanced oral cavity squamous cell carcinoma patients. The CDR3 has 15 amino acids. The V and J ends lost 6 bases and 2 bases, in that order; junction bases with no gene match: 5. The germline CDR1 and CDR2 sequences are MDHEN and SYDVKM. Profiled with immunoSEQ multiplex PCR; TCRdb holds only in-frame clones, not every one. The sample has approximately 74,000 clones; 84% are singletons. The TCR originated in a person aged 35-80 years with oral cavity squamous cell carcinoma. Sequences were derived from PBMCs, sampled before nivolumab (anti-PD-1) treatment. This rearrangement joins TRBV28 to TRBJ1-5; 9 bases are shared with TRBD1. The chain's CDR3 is CASRQQGAGNQPQHF. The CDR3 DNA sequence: TGTGCCAGCAGACAACAGGGGGCTGGCAATCAGCCCCAGCATTTT.